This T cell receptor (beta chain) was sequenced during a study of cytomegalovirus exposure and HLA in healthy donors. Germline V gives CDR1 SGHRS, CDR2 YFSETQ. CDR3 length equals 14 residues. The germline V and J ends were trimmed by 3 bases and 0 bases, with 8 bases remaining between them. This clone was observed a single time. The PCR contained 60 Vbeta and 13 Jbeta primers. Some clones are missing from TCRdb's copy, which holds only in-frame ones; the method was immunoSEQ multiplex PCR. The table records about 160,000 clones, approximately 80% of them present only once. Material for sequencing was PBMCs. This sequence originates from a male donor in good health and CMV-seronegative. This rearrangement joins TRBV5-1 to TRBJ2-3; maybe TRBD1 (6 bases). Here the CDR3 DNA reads TGCGCCAGCAGCTACCAGGGGAGCACAGATACGCAGTATTTT. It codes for CASSYQGSTDTQYF. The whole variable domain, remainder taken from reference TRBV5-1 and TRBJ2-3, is KAGVTQTPRYLIKTRGQQVTLSCSPISGHRSVSWYQQTPGQGLQFLFEYFSETQRNKGNFPGRFSGRQFSNSRSEMNVSTLELGDSALYLCASSYQGSTDTQYFGPGTRLTVL.